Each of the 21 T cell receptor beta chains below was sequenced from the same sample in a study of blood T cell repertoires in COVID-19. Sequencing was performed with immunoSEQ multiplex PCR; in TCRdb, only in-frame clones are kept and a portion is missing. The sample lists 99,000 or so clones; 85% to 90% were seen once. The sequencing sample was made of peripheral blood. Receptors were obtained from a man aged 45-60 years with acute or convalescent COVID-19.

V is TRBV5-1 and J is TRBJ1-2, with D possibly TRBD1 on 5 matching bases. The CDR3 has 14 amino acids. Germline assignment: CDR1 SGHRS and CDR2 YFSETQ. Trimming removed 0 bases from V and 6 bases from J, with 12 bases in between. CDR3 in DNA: TGCGCCAGCAGCTTGGCAACAGGAAGTGATGGCTACACCTTC. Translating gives CASSLATGSDGYTF.

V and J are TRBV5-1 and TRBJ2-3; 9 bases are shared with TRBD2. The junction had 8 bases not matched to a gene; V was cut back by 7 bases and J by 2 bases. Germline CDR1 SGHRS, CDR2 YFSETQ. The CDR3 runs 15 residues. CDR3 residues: CASSQTSGTTDTQYF. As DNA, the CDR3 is TGCGCCAGCTCCCAGACTAGCGGAACCACAGATACGCAGTATTTT.

This CDR3 reads CASSLSNTQYF. The CDR3 DNA follows: TGTGCCAGCAGCTTATCCAATACGCAGTATTTT. The V gene is TRBV7-3, the J gene TRBJ2-3; D not certain. Deletions cut 2 bases from V and 7 bases from J, with 4 bases between. Germline V lookup: CDR1 SGHTA, CDR2 FQGTGA. This CDR3 comprises 11 residues.

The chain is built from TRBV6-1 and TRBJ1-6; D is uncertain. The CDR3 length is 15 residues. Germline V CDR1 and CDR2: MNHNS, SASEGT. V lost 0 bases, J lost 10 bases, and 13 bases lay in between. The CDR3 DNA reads TGTGCCAGCAGTGAAGCAGGGAAGGCGGGATCACCCCTCCACTTT. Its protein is CASSEAGKAGSPLHF.

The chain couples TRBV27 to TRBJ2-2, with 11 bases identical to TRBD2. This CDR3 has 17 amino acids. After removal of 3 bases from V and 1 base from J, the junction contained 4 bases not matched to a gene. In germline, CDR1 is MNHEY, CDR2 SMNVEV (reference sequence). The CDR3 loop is CASSFMLAGGNTGELFF. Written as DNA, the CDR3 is TGTGCCAGCAGTTTTATGCTAGCGGGGGGGAACACCGGGGAGCTGTTTTTT.

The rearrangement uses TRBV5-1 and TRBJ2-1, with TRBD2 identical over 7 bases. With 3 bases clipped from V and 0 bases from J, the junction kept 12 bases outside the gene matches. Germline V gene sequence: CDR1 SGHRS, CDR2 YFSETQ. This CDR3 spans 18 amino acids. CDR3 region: CASSSKGREPSSYNEQFF. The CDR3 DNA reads TGCGCCAGCAGCTCCAAGGGGCGGGAGCCAAGCTCCTACAATGAGCAGTTCTTC. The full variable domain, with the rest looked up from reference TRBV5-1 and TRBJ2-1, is KAGVTQTPRYLIKTRGQQVTLSCSPISGHRSVSWYQQTPGQGLQFLFEYFSETQRNKGNFPGRFSGRQFSNSRSEMNVSTLELGDSALYLCASSSKGREPSSYNEQFFGPGTRLTVL.

The CDR3 is CASRAQGGNQPQHF. CDR3 DNA sequence: TGTGCCAGCAGGGCCCAGGGGGGCAATCAGCCCCAGCATTTT. The V gene is TRBV2, the J gene TRBJ1-5; 7 bases match TRBD1. Trimming at V came to 6 bases and at J to 2 bases, leaving 4 bases not matched to a gene. CDR3 length equals 14 residues. Germline CDR1 SNHLY, CDR2 FYNNEI.

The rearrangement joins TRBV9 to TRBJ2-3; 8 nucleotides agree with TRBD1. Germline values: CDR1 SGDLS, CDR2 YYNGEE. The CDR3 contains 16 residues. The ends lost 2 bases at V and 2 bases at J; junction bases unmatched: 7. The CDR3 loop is CASSVGQGPTTDTQYF. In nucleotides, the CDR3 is TGTGCCAGCAGCGTCGGACAGGGTCCTACCACAGATACGCAGTATTTT. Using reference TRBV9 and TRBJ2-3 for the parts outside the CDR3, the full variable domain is DSGVTQTPKHLITATGQRVTLRCSPRSGDLSVYWYQQSLDQGLQFLIQYYNGEERAKGNILERFSAQQFPDLHSELNLSSLELGDSALYFCASSVGQGPTTDTQYFGPGTRLTVL.

CDR3 residues: CASTITGKNTEAFF. The CDR3 DNA is TGTGCCAGCACCATAACCGGGAAGAACACTGAAGCTTTCTTT. J is TRBJ1-1 and V is TRBV6-6; D gene unclear. The germline V gene has CDR1 MNHNY and CDR2 SVGAGI (reference sequence). The CDR3 has 14 residues. The germline V and J ends were trimmed by 7 bases and 1 base, with 13 bases remaining between them.

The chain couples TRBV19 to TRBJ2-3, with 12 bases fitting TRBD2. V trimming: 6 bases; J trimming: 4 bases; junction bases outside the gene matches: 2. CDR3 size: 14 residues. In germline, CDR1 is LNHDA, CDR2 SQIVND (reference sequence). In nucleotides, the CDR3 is TGTGCCAGTAGACTAGCGGGGGGCGCAGATACGCAGTATTTT. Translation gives CASRLAGGADTQYF.

The CDR3 bases are TGTGCCAGCAGTTTTGCCAGGGGGCAAACAGATACGCAGTATTTT. Encoded protein: CASSFARGQTDTQYF. The genes are TRBV27 and TRBJ2-3; 8 nucleotides line up with TRBD1. Germline-derived CDR1 and CDR2 are MNHEY and SMNVEV (reference sequence). Trimming removed 3 bases from V and 3 bases from J; junction bases left unmatched: 5. CDR3 length: 15 residues.

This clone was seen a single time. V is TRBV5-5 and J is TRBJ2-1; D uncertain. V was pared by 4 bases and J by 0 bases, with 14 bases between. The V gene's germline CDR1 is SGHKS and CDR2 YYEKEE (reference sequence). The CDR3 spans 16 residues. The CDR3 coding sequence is TGTGCCAGCAGCACCCACCTTTCGAGCTCCTACAATGAGCAGTTCTTC. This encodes CASSTHLSSSYNEQFF.

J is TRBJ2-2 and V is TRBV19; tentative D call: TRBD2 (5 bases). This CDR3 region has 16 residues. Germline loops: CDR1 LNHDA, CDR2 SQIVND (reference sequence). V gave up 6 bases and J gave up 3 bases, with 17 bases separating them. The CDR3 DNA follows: TGTGCCAGTAGAGGCGGACTGAGTAGGGACACCGGGGAGCTGTTTTTT. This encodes CASRGGLSRDTGELFF.

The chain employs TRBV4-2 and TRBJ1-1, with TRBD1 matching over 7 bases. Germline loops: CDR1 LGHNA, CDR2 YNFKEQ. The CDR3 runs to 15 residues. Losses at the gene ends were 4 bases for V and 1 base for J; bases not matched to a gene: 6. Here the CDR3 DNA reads TGTGCCAGCAGCCCCCAGGACAGGCAGAACACTGAAGCTTTCTTT. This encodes CASSPQDRQNTEAFF.

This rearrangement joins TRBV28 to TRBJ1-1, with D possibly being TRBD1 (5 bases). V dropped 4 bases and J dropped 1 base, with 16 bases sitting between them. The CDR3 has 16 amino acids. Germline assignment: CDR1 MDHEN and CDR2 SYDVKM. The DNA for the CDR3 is TGTGCCAGCAGTTCGGGGGGGTCGGGAAAGAACACTGAAGCTTTCTTT. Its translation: CASSSGGSGKNTEAFF.

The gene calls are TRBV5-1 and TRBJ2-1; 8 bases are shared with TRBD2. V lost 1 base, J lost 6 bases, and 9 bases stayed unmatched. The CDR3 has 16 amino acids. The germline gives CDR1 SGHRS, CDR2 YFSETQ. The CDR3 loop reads CASSLRVAGSGNEQFF. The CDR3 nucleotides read TGCGCCAGCAGCTTGCGGGTAGCGGGATCGGGCAATGAGCAGTTCTTC.

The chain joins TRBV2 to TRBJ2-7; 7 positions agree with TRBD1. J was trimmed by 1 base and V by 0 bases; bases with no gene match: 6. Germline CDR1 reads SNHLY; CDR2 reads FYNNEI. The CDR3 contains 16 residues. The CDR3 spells CASSEAQGTASYEQYF. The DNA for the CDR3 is TGTGCCAGCAGTGAAGCGCAAGGGACAGCTTCCTACGAGCAGTACTTC. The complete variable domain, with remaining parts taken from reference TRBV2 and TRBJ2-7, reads EPEVTQTPSHQVTQMGQEVILRCVPISNHLYFYWYRQILGQKVEFLVSFYNNEISEKSEIFDDQFSVERPDGSNFTLKIRSTKLEDSAMYFCASSEAQGTASYEQYFGPGTRLTVT.

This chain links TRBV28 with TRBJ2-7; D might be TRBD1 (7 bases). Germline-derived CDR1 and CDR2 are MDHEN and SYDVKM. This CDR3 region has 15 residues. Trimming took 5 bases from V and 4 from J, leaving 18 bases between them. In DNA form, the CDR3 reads TGTGCCAGCAGTCTGAGACAGGGAGGACCTTACGAGCAGTACTTC. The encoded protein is CASSLRQGGPYEQYF.

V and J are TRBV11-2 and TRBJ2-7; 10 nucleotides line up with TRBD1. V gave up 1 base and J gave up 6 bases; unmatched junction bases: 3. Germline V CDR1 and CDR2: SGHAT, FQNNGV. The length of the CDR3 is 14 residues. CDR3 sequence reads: CASSLGDRGREQYF. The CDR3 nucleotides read TGTGCCAGCAGCTTAGGGGACAGGGGACGCGAGCAGTACTTC.

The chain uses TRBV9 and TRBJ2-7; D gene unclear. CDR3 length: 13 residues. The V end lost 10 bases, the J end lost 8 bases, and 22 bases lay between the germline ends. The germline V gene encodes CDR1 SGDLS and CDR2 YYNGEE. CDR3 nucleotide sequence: TGTGCCGCAGCCCCTGGGCCTGAAGGCAAGCAGTACTTC. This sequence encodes CAAAPGPEGKQYF.

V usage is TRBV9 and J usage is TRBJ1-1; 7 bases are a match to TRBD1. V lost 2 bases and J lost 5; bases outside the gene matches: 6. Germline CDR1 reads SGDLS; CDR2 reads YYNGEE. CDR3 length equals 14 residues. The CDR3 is CASSVETGRTEAFF. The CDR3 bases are TGTGCCAGCAGCGTCGAGACAGGGAGAACTGAAGCTTTCTTT. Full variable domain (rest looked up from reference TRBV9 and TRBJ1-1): DSGVTQTPKHLITATGQRVTLRCSPRSGDLSVYWYQQSLDQGLQFLIQYYNGEERAKGNILERFSAQQFPDLHSELNLSSLELGDSALYFCASSVETGRTEAFFGQGTRLTVV.